A selection of T cell receptor beta chains follows, all from one sample in a study of T cell responses to AZD1222 COVID-19 vaccine. Measured with immunoSEQ multiplex PCR; TCRdb has only the in-frame clones, and not every one. The sample gives some 71,000 clones, roughly 87% of which show up once; roughly 28% is in the top ten. The sample here was peripheral blood, taken 28 days after the second AZD1222 dose. The receptors were sampled from an adult who received the AZD1222 COVID-19 vaccine. The CDR3 runs from the conserved cysteine through the conserved F or W. The order of the fields is V gene, clone size, J gene, CDR3 length, D gene, CDR3 protein, CDR3 DNA. The D gene is left open where the match is weak. Size tells how often a clone was seen (once, few, many) or the class of an expanded clone, and some rows leave it out.

V gene: TRBV5-1; clone size: NA; J gene: TRBJ1-1; CDR3 length: 13; D gene: NA; CDR3 protein: CASSQIEGTEAFF; CDR3 DNA: TGCGCCAGCAGCCAAATAGAGGGCACTGAAGCTTTCTTT
V gene: TRBV19; clone size: once; J gene: TRBJ2-1; CDR3 length: 14; D gene: TRBD2; CDR3 protein: CASSITSGRAQQFF; CDR3 DNA: TGTGCCAGTAGTATAACGAGCGGGAGGGCCCAGCAGTTCTTC
V gene: TRBV11-3; clone size: NA; J gene: TRBJ1-6; CDR3 length: 16; D gene: NA; CDR3 protein: CASSLGRDTNNSPLHF; CDR3 DNA: TGTGCCAGCAGCTTAGGAAGGGACACCAATAATTCACCCCTCCACTTT
V gene: TRBV7-2; clone size: NA; J gene: TRBJ1-4; CDR3 length: 18; D gene: TRBD1; CDR3 protein: CASSLARQGGGVGEKLFF; CDR3 DNA: TGTGCCAGCAGCTTAGCTCGACAGGGAGGTGGGGTCGGTGAAAAACTGTTTTTT
V gene: TRBV7-3; clone size: NA; J gene: TRBJ2-3; CDR3 length: 14; D gene: NA; CDR3 protein: CASSSSNGGNTQYF; CDR3 DNA: TGTGCCAGCAGCTCCTCAAATGGGGGTAATACGCAGTATTTT
V gene: TRBV11-3; clone size: NA; J gene: TRBJ2-1; CDR3 length: 16; D gene: NA; CDR3 protein: CASSFRGGDSRYEQFF; CDR3 DNA: TGTGCCAGCAGCTTTCGAGGCGGGGACTCGAGATATGAGCAGTTCTTC
V gene: TRBV5-1; clone size: once; J gene: TRBJ2-1; CDR3 length: 16; D gene: NA; CDR3 protein: CASSFRPGHSYNEQFF; CDR3 DNA: TGCGCCAGCAGCTTTAGACCAGGGCATTCCTACAATGAGCAGTTCTTC
V gene: TRBV3-1/TRBV3-2; clone size: once; J gene: TRBJ1-1; CDR3 length: 14; D gene: NA; CDR3 protein: CASSPRPADTEAFF; CDR3 DNA: TGTGCCAGCAGCCCCCGTCCGGCGGACACTGAAGCTTTCTTT
V gene: TRBV27; clone size: once; J gene: TRBJ1-1; CDR3 length: 16; D gene: NA; CDR3 protein: CASSRYAAIMNTEAFF; CDR3 DNA: TGTGCCAGCAGTAGATATGCCGCGATAATGAACACTGAAGCTTTCTTT
V gene: TRBV3-1/TRBV3-2; clone size: NA; J gene: TRBJ1-2; CDR3 length: 14; D gene: NA; CDR3 protein: CASSPPGHHYGYTF; CDR3 DNA: TGTGCCAGCAGCCCCCCGGGACACCACTATGGCTACACCTTC
V gene: TRBV9; clone size: NA; J gene: TRBJ2-7; CDR3 length: 13; D gene: TRBD2; CDR3 protein: CASSASGRYEQYF; CDR3 DNA: TGTGCCAGCAGCGCTAGCGGGAGGTACGAGCAGTACTTC